This T cell receptor beta chain was sequenced for a study of CD8 T cells in ankylosing spondylitis. This clonotype came up a few times. As yet, its antigen is unknown. General study results and limits: Some motif variants had been reported before (in reactive arthritis synovial fluid and blood). As reported, disease-linked clones showed significant enrichment in matched ankylosing spondylitis synovial fluid. Ankylosing spondylitis blood appeared to be characterized by a TCR beta motif of 7 to 9 highly homologous variants. Disease-associated clonotypes exhibited CD8+ identity and were relatively infrequent in peripheral blood.

The CDR3 loop spans 12 amino acids. V was pared by 7 bases and J by 5 bases, with 8 bases between. Library preparation for TCR beta used quantitative 5'-RACE with molecular barcodes. MiXCR was run by TCRdb on the 5' RACE reads, yielding one entry per CDR3 protein. The sample gives roughly 470,000 distinct CDR3 sequences, roughly a quarter of which show up once; about 0.9% is in the top ten. Sequenced material: blood, either unsorted or a sorted T cell fraction (not recorded which). The sequence came from a male donor with ankylosing spondylitis. The gene calls are TRBV12-3 or TRBV12-4 and TRBJ2-2, with D unresolved. The chain's CDR3 is CASTRPTGELFF. The CDR3 DNA sequence: TGTGCCAGCACCCGTCCAACCGGGGAGCTGTTTTTT.